This record covers a single TCR beta chain. Generated by immunoSEQ multiplex PCR, the TCRdb table keeps only in-frame clones and is missing some. The repertoire holds 50,000 or so clones, around nine tenths seen once, with approximately 3.8% in the top ten. This record comes from a study of OX40 agonist ivuxolimab in advanced cancers. For the study at large: Subjects had a mean age of about 61 years, with a range of about 20 to 85; less than 90% were male.

CDR1 and CDR2 (germline): SGHNT, YYREEE (reference sequence). This CDR3 has 15 amino acids. This chain links TRBV5-4 with TRBJ2-5; D possibly matches TRBD1 or TRBD2 (5 bases each). The last part of the DNA fits TRBJ2-7 better; the J call may be wrong. This material consisted of CD4+ or CD8+ T cells sorted from blood, taken in a trial of the OX40 agonist ivuxolimab. The TCR originated in an adult with an advanced solid tumor such as melanoma, head and neck, liver or kidney cancer. CDR3 sequence reads: CASSEGQTLTYEQYF. The CDR3 DNA follows: TGTGCCAGCAGCGAGGGGCAGACCCTAACCTACGAGCAGTACTTC.